These 13 T cell receptor beta chains originate from one sample sequenced in a study of lymphopenia after photon versus proton radiotherapy. Assay: immunoSEQ multiplex PCR; the TCRdb copy retains only in-frame clones and omits some. The repertoire holds 35,000 to 45,000 clones, with approximately 80% as singletons. The sequenced sample was peripheral blood, obtained from a patient treated with proton-based radiotherapy. These receptors all stem from a woman aged 65 to 85 with pancreatic cancer.

The chain has TRBV11-3 and TRBJ1-1; 7 bases are shared with TRBD1. Germline V gene lookup returns CDR1 SGHNT and CDR2 YENEEA. The CDR3 consists of 13 residues. V was pared by 6 bases and J by 7 bases, with 8 bases of the junction left unmatched. CDR3 DNA sequence: TGTGCCAGCAGGACGGGCCAGGGGGGTGAAGCTTTCTTT. Amino acid sequence: CASRTGQGGEAFF.

CDR3 in amino acids: CASSLAIGRETDTQYF. As DNA, the CDR3 is TGCGCCAGCAGCTTGGCAATCGGGAGGGAGACAGATACGCAGTATTTT. The rearrangement uses TRBV5-1 and TRBJ2-3, with 8 positions matching TRBD2. The CDR3 runs 16 residues. V lost 0 bases, J lost 3 bases, and 6 bases stayed unmatched. Germline loops: CDR1 SGHRS, CDR2 YFSETQ. Variable domain in full (rest from reference TRBV5-1 and TRBJ2-3): KAGVTQTPRYLIKTRGQQVTLSCSPISGHRSVSWYQQTPGQGLQFLFEYFSETQRNKGNFPGRFSGRQFSNSRSEMNVSTLELGDSALYLCASSLAIGRETDTQYFGPGTRLTVL.

The V and J genes are TRBV5-4 and TRBJ1-5; D unclear. This CDR3 is 13 amino acids long. Trimming pared 2 bases from V and 2 bases from J, leaving 5 bases between. Germline loops: CDR1 SGHNT, CDR2 YYREEE (reference sequence). The CDR3: CASSFNRNQPQHF. The CDR3 bases are TGTGCCAGCAGCTTCAACCGCAATCAGCCCCAGCATTTT.

The chain links TRBV28 to TRBJ2-5, with 8 bases fitting TRBD2. The V gene's germline CDR1 is MDHEN and CDR2 SYDVKM. Germline trimming cut 6 bases from V and 4 bases from J; bases unmatched to any gene: 4. There are 13 residues in the CDR3. The CDR3 spells CASRIGGAETQYF. The CDR3 coding sequence is TGTGCCAGCAGAATCGGGGGGGCAGAGACCCAGTACTTC.

This chain uses TRBV19 with TRBJ1-2, with 7 bases matching TRBD1. The V gene end was trimmed by 8 bases and the J gene end by 0 bases; junction bases not matched to a gene: 9. The CDR3 is 15 residues long. In germline, CDR1 is LNHDA, CDR2 SQIVND (reference sequence). The CDR3 DNA follows: TGTGCCAGTGACCCCGGGACAGCTACTAACTATGGCTACACCTTC. Its protein product is CASDPGTATNYGYTF.

The chain carries TRBV5-4 and TRBJ2-5; D perhaps matches TRBD2 (6 bases). Trimming left V 2 bases short and J 0 bases short, with 8 bases between. CDR3 length equals 14 residues. Per germline, CDR1 SGHNT and CDR2 YYREEE (reference sequence). DNA of the CDR3: TGTGCCAGCAGCTTTCGGAGGGACCAAGAGACCCAGTACTTC. Protein sequence: CASSFRRDQETQYF. Looking up the rest from reference TRBV5-4 and TRBJ2-5 gives the full variable domain: ETGVTQSPTHLIKTRGQQVTLRCSSQSGHNTVSWYQQALGQGPQFIFQYYREEENGRGNFPPRFSGLQFPNYSSELNVNALELDDSALYLCASSFRRDQETQYFGPGTRLLVL.

The chain has TRBV10-3 and TRBJ1-5, with TRBD1 matching over 7 bases. The J segment lost 6 bases and the V segment lost 4 bases, leaving 6 bases of the junction unmatched. The CDR3 has 14 residues. The germline V gene encodes CDR1 ENHRY and CDR2 SYGVKD. CDR3 in DNA: TGTGCCATCAGTGTACAGGGGAGAAGTCAGCCCCAGCATTTT. It codes for CAISVQGRSQPQHF.

This rearrangement joins TRBV28 to TRBJ1-2; D is ambiguous. Germline V gives CDR1 MDHEN, CDR2 SYDVKM. V gave up 4 bases and J gave up 0 bases, with 9 bases separating them. This CDR3 contains 14 residues. CDR3 sequence (DNA): TGTGCCAGCAGTTCAGCGGTCACTAACTATGGCTACACCTTC. This gives the protein CASSSAVTNYGYTF.

The chain couples TRBV6-1 to TRBJ2-7; D uncertain. The CDR3 spans 15 residues. The V gene lost 1 base and the J gene lost 2 bases, with 12 bases spanning the gap. Germline V lookup: CDR1 MNHNS, CDR2 SASEGT. The CDR3 protein is CASSEGGVGPYEQYF. In DNA, the CDR3 is TGTGCCAGCAGTGAAGGCGGTGTGGGTCCCTACGAGCAGTACTTC.

The rearrangement joins TRBV19 to TRBJ2-1; 10 bases align to TRBD2. Trimming at V came to 2 bases and at J to 3 bases, leaving 7 bases not matched to a gene. Germline CDR1 is LNHDA and CDR2 is SQIVND (reference sequence). The length of the CDR3 is 17 residues. The CDR3 loop is CASSIQVAGGFYNEQFF. The CDR3 DNA follows: TGTGCCAGTAGTATACAAGTAGCGGGAGGTTTCTACAATGAGCAGTTCTTC.

This clone was observed a handful of times. V gene TRBV11-3 combines with J gene TRBJ2-1; 12 positions agree with TRBD2. Per germline, CDR1 SGHNT and CDR2 YENEEA. CDR3 length equals 18 residues. Trimming removed 1 base from V and 7 bases from J; junction bases left unmatched: 11. This CDR3 reads CASSLVRLGLAGTNEQFF. The CDR3 DNA is TGTGCCAGCAGCTTAGTCAGATTAGGACTAGCGGGAACTAATGAGCAGTTCTTC.

The rearrangement uses TRBV19 and TRBJ2-1; D is possibly TRBD1 (7 bases). From germline, CDR1 is LNHDA and CDR2 SQIVND (reference sequence). V was cut by 1 base and J by 12 bases, with 16 bases left in between. CDR3 size: 14 residues. CDR3 sequence: CASSIVPGGLGQFF. DNA of the CDR3: TGTGCCAGTAGTATAGTCCCAGGGGGGCTGGGGCAGTTCTTC.

The V call is TRBV21-1, the J call TRBJ2-3; TRBD1 is the table's D call and was not checked against the DNA. TRBV21-1 is noted as a pseudogene. The CDR3 has 21 amino acids. CDR3 amino acids: CASSLLSLYSYSKKSTDTQYF. The CDR3 DNA reads as TGTGCCAGCAGTCTCTTATCTCTATACAGTTATAGTAAGAAGAGCACAGATACGCAGTATTTT.